The text below deals with one T cell receptor beta chain. The data originate from a study of T cell changes during pregnancy in multiple sclerosis. Germline CDR1 and CDR2: MNHEY and SMNVEV (reference sequence). V lost 3 bases to trimming and J lost 9 bases, with 9 bases between them. This CDR3 region has 13 residues. The repertoire was sequenced with immunoSEQ multiplex PCR; TCRdb's copy has only in-frame clones and lacks some. The sample lists about 92,000 clones, approximately 92% occurring once. This receptor was obtained from a female donor with multiple sclerosis, enrolled in a pregnancy study. The sequences come from peripheral blood, collected in the first trimester of pregnancy. J is TRBJ1-6 and V is TRBV27; possibly TRBD1 for D (6 bases). The CDR3, as DNA: TGTGCCAGCAGTTTGGGGGCGGGTTCACCCCTCCACTTT. Protein sequence: CASSLGAGSPLHF.